This is a list of T cell receptor beta chains from one sample in a study of cytotoxic CD8 clonotypes in ibrutinib-treated CLL. The table came from immunoSEQ multiplex PCR; TCRdb's copy has only in-frame clones and leaves some out. The sample yields about 150,000 clones, more than 75% seen once. Sample: PBMCs, taken after 24 months of ibrutinib treatment. The origin of the receptors is a human donor with chronic lymphocytic leukemia. The CDR3 runs from the conserved cysteine through the conserved F or W. D genes are given only for firm matches. A row's size may be missing; if present it is once, few, many or a size class.

v_call: TRBV10-3
j_call: TRBJ1-2
clone_size: NA
d_call: TRBD1
cdr3_aa: CAISWGPQGEGYTF
cdr3_nt: TGTGCCATCAGTTGGGGGCCCCAGGGGGAAGGCTACACCTTC

v_call: TRBV27
j_call: TRBJ1-5
clone_size: NA
d_call: NA
cdr3_aa: CASSPTQNQPQHF
cdr3_nt: TGTGCCAGCAGTCCCACCCAAAATCAGCCCCAGCATTTT

v_call: TRBV7-9
j_call: TRBJ1-2
clone_size: NA
d_call: TRBD1
cdr3_aa: CASSLVGTGVNYGYTF
cdr3_nt: TGTGCCAGCAGCTTAGTTGGGACAGGGGTGAACTATGGCTACACCTTC

v_call: TRBV7-2
j_call: TRBJ2-7
clone_size: NA
d_call: TRBD2
cdr3_aa: CASSLTRTSGGWGEQYF
cdr3_nt: TGTGCCAGCAGCTTAACCCGGACTAGCGGGGGGTGGGGCGAGCAGTACTTC

v_call: TRBV7-8
j_call: TRBJ1-5
clone_size: once
d_call: TRBD1
cdr3_aa: CASSLGRDRGWQPQHF
cdr3_nt: TGTGCCAGCAGCTTAGGCCGGGACAGGGGGTGGCAGCCCCAGCATTTT

v_call: TRBV11-3
j_call: TRBJ2-5
clone_size: once
d_call: NA
cdr3_aa: CASSTGPRGETQYF
cdr3_nt: TGTGCCAGCAGCACGGGCCCGAGGGGGGAGACCCAGTACTTC

v_call: TRBV28
j_call: TRBJ1-4
clone_size: NA
d_call: NA
cdr3_aa: CASSSLQGALTNEKLFF
cdr3_nt: TGTGCCAGCAGTTCCCTCCAGGGAGCCCTAACTAATGAAAAACTGTTTTTT

v_call: TRBV7-2
j_call: TRBJ2-3
clone_size: NA
d_call: NA
cdr3_aa: CASSLDRSTDTQYF
cdr3_nt: TGTGCCAGCAGCTTAGACAGGAGCACAGATACGCAGTATTTT

v_call: TRBV6-5
j_call: TRBJ2-3
clone_size: NA
d_call: NA
cdr3_aa: CASSYSGSYTDTQYF
cdr3_nt: TGTGCCAGCAGTTACTCGGGCAGTTACACAGATACGCAGTATTTT

v_call: TRBV6-1
j_call: TRBJ2-3
clone_size: NA
d_call: TRBD1
cdr3_aa: CASSEALRSGTGAQYF
cdr3_nt: TGTGCCAGCAGTGAAGCGCTTCGGAGTGGGACAGGTGCGCAGTATTTT

v_call: TRBV28
j_call: TRBJ1-5
clone_size: NA
d_call: NA
cdr3_aa: CASSWGVQPQHF
cdr3_nt: TGTGCCAGCAGCTGGGGGGTACAGCCCCAGCATTTT

v_call: TRBV9
j_call: TRBJ1-1
clone_size: NA
d_call: NA
cdr3_aa: CASSVQGDTEAFF
cdr3_nt: TGTGCCAGCAGCGTACAGGGAGACACTGAAGCTTTCTTT

v_call: TRBV11-2
j_call: TRBJ1-4
clone_size: NA
d_call: NA
cdr3_aa: CASSSGFGTNEKLFF
cdr3_nt: TGTGCCAGCAGCTCAGGGTTTGGGACTAATGAAAAACTGTTTTTT

v_call: TRBV28
j_call: TRBJ2-5
clone_size: few
d_call: NA
cdr3_aa: CASSSPEEETQYF
cdr3_nt: TGTGCCAGCAGCTCCCCAGAAGAAGAGACCCAGTACTTC

v_call: TRBV27
j_call: TRBJ2-4
clone_size: NA
d_call: TRBD2
cdr3_aa: CASSLGTSGSQYF
cdr3_nt: TGTGCCAGCAGTTTGGGGACTAGCGGGAGTCAGTACTTC

v_call: TRBV18
j_call: TRBJ1-3
clone_size: NA
d_call: NA
cdr3_aa: CASSPGPLDTIYF
cdr3_nt: TGTGCCAGCTCACCAGGGCCCCTGGACACCATATATTTT

v_call: TRBV6-5
j_call: TRBJ2-3
clone_size: few
d_call: NA
cdr3_aa: CASREGSTDTQYF
cdr3_nt: TGTGCCAGCAGGGAGGGTTCCACAGATACGCAGTATTTT

v_call: TRBV11-2
j_call: TRBJ1-2
clone_size: NA
d_call: TRBD1
cdr3_aa: CASSNHRGLNYGYTF
cdr3_nt: TGTGCCAGCAGCAATCACAGGGGGCTTAACTATGGCTACACCTTC